This T cell receptor (beta chain) was recovered during a study of CD8 T cells in Susac syndrome. CDR3 size: 16 residues. Germline V gives CDR1 SGDLS, CDR2 YYNGEE. With 4 bases clipped from V and 0 bases from J, the junction kept 9 bases outside the gene matches. General study results and limits: Expansion of Susac CD8+ clones peaked in TEMRA cells and in active patients.

Random hexamers were used to reverse transcribe roughly 0.5 to 1 ug of RNA. TCRdb fed the immunoSEQ multiplex PCR reads into MiXCR, producing one record per CDR3 protein. The data contain some 130,000 distinct CDR3 sequences, around 95% of them seen just once; the ten biggest clones take up over 0.15%. While CD8+ and CD4+ T cells were isolated negatively, TEMRA cells were enriched by FACS. About this clonotype itself: Its specificity is not known.

This chain joins TRBV9 and TRBJ2-7, with 8 bases lining up with TRBD1. Sequenced: CD8+ T cells from PBMCs. This receptor was identified in a human donor with Susac syndrome. The CDR3 DNA follows: TGTGCCAGCAGCCCCTCTCCGGACAGGGTCTCCTACGAGCAGTACTTC. Its protein is CASSPSPDRVSYEQYF.